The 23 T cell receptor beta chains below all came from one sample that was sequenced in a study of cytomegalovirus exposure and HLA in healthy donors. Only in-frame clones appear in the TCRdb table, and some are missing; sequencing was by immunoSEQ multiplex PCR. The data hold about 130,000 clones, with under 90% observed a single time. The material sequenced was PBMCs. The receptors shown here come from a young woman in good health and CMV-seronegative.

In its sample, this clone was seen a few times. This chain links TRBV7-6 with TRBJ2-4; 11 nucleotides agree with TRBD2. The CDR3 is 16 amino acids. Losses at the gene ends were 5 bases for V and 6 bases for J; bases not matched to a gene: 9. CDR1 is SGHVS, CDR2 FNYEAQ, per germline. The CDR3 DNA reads TGTGCCAGCAGCGCAATAGCGGGAGGGCCAAGAAACATTCAGTACTTC. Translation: CASSAIAGGPRNIQYF. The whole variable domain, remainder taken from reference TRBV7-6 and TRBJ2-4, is GAGVSQSPRYKVTKRGQDVALRCDPISGHVSLYWYRQALGQGPEFLTYFNYEAQQDKSGLPNDRFSAERPEGSISTLTIQRTEQRDSAMYRCASSAIAGGPRNIQYFGAGTRLSVL.

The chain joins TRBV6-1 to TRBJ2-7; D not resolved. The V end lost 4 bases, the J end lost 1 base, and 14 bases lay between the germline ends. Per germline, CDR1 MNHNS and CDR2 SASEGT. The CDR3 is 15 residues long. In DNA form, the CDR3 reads TGTGCCAGCAGTGTCGAGGCCAGTCGGTCCTACGAGCAGTACTTC. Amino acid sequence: CASSVEASRSYEQYF.

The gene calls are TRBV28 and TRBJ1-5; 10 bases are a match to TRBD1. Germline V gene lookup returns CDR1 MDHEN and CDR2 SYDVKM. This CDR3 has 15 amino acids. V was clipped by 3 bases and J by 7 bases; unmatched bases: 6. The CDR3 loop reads CASSLGTGAGQPQHF. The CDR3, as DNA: TGTGCCAGCAGTTTGGGGACAGGGGCAGGACAGCCCCAGCATTTT.

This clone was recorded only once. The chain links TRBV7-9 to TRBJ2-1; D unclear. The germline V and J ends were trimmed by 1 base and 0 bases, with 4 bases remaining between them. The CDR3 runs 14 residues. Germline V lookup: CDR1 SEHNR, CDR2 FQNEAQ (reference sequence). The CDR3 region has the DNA TGTGCCAGCAGCTTAGGTAGCTCCTACAATGAGCAGTTCTTC. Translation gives CASSLGSSYNEQFF.

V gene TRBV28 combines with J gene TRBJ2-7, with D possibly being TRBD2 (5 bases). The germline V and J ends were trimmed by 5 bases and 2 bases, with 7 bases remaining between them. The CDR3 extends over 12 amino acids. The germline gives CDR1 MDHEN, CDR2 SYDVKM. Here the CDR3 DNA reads TGTGCCAGCAGTCGGGATACCTACGAGCAGTACTTC. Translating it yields CASSRDTYEQYF.

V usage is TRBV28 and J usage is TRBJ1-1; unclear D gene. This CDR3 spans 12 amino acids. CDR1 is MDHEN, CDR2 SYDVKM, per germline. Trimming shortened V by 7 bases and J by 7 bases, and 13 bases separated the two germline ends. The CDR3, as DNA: TGTGCCAGCACCCGGGCGGGCCATGAAGCTTTCTTT. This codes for CASTRAGHEAFF.

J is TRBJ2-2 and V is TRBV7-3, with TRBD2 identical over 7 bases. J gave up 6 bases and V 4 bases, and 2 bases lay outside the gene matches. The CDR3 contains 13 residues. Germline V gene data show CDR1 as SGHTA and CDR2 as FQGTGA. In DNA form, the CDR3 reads TGTGCCAGCAGCTATGGACTAGCCGGGGAGCTGTTTTTT. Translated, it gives CASSYGLAGELFF.

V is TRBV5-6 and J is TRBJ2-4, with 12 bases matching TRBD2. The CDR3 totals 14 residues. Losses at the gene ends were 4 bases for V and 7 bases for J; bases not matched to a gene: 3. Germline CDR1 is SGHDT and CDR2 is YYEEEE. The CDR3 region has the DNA TGTGCCAGCAGCGAACTAGCGGGAGGTAACATTCAGTACTTC. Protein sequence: CASSELAGGNIQYF.

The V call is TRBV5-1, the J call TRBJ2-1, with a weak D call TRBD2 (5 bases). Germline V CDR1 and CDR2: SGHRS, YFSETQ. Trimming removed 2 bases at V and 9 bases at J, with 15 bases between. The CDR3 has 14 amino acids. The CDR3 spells CASSFAEEGSEQFF. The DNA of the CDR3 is TGCGCCAGCAGCTTCGCAGAGGAAGGGAGTGAGCAGTTCTTC.

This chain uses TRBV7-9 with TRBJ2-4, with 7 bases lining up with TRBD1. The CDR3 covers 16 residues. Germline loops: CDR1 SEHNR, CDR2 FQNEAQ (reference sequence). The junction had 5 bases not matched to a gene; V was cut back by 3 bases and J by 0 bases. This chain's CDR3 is CASSLGQPVAKNIQYF. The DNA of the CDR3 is TGTGCCAGCAGCTTGGGACAGCCAGTAGCCAAAAACATTCAGTACTTC.

This chain's CDR3 is CASSTGGIDQPQHF. The CDR3 DNA sequence: TGTGCCAGCAGTACGGGGGGCATTGATCAGCCCCAGCATTTT. The V and J genes are TRBV28 and TRBJ1-5, with a weak D call TRBD1 (6 bases). Trimming removed 5 bases from V and 5 bases from J, with 13 bases in between. The CDR3 extends over 14 amino acids. Per germline, CDR1 MDHEN and CDR2 SYDVKM. Complete variable domain (other parts from reference TRBV28 and TRBJ1-5): DVKVTQSSRYLVKRTGEKVFLECVQDMDHENMFWYRQDPGLGLRLIYFSYDVKMKEKGDIPEGYSVSREKKERFSLILESASTNQTSMYLCASSTGGIDQPQHFGDGTRLSIL.

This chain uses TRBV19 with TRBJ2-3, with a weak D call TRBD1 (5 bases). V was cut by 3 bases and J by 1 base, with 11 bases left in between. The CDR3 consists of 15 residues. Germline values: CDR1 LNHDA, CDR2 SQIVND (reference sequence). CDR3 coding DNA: TGTGCCAGTAGTATTCAGGGAAGCGGCACAGATACGCAGTATTTT. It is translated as CASSIQGSGTDTQYF.

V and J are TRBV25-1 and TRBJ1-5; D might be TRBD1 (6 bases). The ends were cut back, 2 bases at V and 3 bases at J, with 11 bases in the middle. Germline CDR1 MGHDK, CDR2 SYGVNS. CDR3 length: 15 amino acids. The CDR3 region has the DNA TGTGCCAGCAGTGAAGGGGGGGGGCCCAATCAGCCCCAGCATTTT. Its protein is CASSEGGGPNQPQHF. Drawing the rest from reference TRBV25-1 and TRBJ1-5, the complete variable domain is EADIYQTPRYLVIGTGKKITLECSQTMGHDKMYWYQQDPGMELHLIHYSYGVNSTEKGDLSSESTVSRIRTEHFPLTLESARPSHTSQYLCASSEGGGPNQPQHFGDGTRLSIL.

The CDR3 region is CASSTLASVDEQYF. The CDR3 DNA follows: TGTGCCAGTAGTACTCTAGCATCGGTCGACGAGCAGTACTTC. The chain carries TRBV19 and TRBJ2-7; possible D gene TRBD2, 5 bases. V lost 4 bases and J 5 bases, leaving 15 bases between the germline ends. There are 14 residues in the CDR3. CDR1 LNHDA and CDR2 SQIVND come from the germline V gene (reference sequence).

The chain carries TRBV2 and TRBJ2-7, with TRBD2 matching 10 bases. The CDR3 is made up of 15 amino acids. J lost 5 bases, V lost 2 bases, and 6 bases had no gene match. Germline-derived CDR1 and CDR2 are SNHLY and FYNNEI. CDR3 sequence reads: CASSELAGENDEQYF. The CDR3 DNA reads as TGTGCCAGCAGTGAACTAGCGGGAGAAAACGACGAGCAGTACTTC.

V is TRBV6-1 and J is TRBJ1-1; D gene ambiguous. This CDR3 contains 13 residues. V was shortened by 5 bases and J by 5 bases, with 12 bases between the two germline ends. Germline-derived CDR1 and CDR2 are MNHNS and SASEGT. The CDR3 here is CASSIEDETEAFF. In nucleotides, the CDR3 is TGTGCCAGCAGTATAGAGGATGAGACTGAAGCTTTCTTT.

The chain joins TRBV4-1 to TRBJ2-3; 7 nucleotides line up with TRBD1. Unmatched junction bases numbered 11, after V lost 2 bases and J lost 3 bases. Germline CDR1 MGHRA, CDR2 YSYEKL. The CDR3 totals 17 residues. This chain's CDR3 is CASSQRPLQGSTDTQYF. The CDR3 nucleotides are TGCGCCAGCAGCCAACGCCCCCTACAGGGGTCTACAGATACGCAGTATTTT.

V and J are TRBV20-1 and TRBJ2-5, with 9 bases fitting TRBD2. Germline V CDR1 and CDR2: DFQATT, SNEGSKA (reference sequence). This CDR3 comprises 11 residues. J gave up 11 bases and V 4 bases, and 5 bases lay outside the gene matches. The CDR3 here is CSATSGTDQYF. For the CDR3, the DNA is TGCAGTGCTACTAGCGGGACCGATCAGTACTTC.

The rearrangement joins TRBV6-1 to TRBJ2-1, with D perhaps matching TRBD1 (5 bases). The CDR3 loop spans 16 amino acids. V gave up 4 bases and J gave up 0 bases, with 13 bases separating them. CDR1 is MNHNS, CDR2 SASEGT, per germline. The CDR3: CASSGPRVSSYNEQFF. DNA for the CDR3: TGTGCCAGCAGTGGCCCCAGGGTCAGCTCCTACAATGAGCAGTTCTTC.

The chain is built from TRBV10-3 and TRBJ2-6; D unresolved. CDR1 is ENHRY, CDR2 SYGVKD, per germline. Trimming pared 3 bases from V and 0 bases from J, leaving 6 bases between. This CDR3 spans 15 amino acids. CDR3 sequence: CAISDSSSGANVLTF. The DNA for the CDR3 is TGTGCCATCAGTGATAGCAGCTCTGGGGCCAACGTCCTGACTTTC.

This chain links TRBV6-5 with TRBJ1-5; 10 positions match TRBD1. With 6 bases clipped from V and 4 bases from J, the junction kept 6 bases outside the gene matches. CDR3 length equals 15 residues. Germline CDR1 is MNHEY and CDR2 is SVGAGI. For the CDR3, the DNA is TGTGCCAGCAGGAGGGACAGGGGTGCTAATCAGCCCCAGCATTTT. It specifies CASRRDRGANQPQHF.

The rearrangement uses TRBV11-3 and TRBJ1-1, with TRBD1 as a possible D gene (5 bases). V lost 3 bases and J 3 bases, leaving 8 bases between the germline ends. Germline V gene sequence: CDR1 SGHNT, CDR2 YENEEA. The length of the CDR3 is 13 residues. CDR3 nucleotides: TGTGCCAGCAGCTTTCGACAGCACACTGAAGCTTTCTTT. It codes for CASSFRQHTEAFF.

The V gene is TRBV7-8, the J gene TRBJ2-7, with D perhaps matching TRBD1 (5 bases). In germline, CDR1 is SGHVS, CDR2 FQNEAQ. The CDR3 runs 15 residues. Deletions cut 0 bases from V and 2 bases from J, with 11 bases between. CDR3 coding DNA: TGTGCCAGCAGCTTAGCGGGGCCTCTTACCTACGAGCAGTACTTC. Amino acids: CASSLAGPLTYEQYF. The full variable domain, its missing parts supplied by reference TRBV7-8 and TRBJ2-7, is GAGVSQSPRYKVAKRGQDVALRCDPISGHVSLFWYQQALGQGPEFLTYFQNEAQLDKSGLPSDRFFAERPEGSVSTLKIQRTQQEDSAVYLCASSLAGPLTYEQYFGPGTRLTVT.